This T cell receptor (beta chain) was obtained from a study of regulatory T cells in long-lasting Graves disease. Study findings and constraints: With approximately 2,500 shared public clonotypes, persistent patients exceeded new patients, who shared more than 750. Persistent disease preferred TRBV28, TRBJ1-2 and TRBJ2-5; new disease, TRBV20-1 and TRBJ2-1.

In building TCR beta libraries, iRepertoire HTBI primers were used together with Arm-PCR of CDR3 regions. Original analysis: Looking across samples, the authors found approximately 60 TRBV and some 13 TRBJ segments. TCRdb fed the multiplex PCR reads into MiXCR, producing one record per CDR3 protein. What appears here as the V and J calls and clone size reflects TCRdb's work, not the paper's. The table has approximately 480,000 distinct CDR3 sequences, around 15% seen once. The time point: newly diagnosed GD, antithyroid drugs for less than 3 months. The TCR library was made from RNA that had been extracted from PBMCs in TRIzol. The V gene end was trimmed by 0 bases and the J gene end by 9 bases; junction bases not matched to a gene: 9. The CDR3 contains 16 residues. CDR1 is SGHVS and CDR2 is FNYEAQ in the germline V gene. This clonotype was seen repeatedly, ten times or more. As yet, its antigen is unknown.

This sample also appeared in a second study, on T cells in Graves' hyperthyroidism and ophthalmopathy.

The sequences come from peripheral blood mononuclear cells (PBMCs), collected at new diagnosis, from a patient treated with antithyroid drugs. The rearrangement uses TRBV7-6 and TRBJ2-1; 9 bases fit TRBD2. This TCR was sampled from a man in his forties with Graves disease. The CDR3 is CASSLAGGLATGEQFF. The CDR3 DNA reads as TGTGCCAGCAGCTTAGCGGGGGGACTAGCTACCGGTGAGCAGTTCTTC.